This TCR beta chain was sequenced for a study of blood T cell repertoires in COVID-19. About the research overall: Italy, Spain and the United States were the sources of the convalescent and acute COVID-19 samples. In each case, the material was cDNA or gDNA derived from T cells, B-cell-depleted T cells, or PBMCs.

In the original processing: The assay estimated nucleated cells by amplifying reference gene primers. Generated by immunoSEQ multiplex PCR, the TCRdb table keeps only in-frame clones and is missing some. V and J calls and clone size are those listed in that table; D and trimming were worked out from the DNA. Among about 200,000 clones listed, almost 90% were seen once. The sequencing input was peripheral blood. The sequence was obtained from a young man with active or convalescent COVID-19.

In nucleotides, the CDR3 is TGTGCCAGCAGCTCGATAGGACTAGCGGGAGGGAACACCGGGGAGCTGTTTTTT. This encodes CASSSIGLAGGNTGELFF. The chain carries TRBV7-3 and TRBJ2-2; 14 bases line up with TRBD2. With V trimmed by 4 bases and J by 1 base, 5 bases remained unmatched. In germline, CDR1 is SGHTA, CDR2 FQGTGA. The CDR3 extends over 18 amino acids.